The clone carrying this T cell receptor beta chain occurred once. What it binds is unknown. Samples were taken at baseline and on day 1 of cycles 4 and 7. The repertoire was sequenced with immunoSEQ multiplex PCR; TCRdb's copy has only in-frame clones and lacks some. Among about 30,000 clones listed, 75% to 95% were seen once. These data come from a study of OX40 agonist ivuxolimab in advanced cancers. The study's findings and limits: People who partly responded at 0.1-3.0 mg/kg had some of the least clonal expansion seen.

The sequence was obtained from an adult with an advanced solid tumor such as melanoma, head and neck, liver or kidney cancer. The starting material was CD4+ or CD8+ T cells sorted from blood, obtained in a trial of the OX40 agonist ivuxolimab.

The chain's CDR3 is CASRQRGGNQPQHF. Written as DNA, the CDR3 is TGTGCCAGCAGACAAAGAGGGGGGAATCAGCCCCAGCATTTT. The chain is built from TRBV6-5 and TRBJ1-5, with D tentatively TRBD1 (6 bases). The germline V and J ends were trimmed by 6 bases and 4 bases, with 13 bases remaining between them. CDR1 MNHEY and CDR2 SVGAGI come from the germline V gene. This CDR3 is built from 14 residues.